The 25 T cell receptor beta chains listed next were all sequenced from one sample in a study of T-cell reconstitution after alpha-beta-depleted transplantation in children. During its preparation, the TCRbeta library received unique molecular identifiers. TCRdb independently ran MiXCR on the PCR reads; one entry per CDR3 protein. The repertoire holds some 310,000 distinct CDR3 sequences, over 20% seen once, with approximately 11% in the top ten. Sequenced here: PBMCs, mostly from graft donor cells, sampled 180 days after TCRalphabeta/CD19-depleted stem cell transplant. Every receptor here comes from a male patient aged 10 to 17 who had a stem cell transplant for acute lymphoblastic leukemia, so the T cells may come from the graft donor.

The CDR3 protein is CASKTFRTGNEQFF. The DNA of the CDR3 is TGTGCCAGCAAAACATTTCGGACAGGCAATGAGCAGTTCTTC. This chain connects TRBV12-3 or TRBV12-4 to TRBJ2-1, with 7 bases identical to TRBD1. CDR3 length: 14 residues. V trimming: 7 bases; J trimming: 6 bases; junction bases outside the gene matches: 9.

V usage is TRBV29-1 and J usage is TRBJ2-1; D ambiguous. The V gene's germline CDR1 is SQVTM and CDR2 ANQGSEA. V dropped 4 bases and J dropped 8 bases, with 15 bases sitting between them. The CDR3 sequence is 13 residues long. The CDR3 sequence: CSVGFQIPYEQFF. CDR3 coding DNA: TGCAGCGTTGGCTTCCAGATTCCCTATGAGCAGTTCTTC.

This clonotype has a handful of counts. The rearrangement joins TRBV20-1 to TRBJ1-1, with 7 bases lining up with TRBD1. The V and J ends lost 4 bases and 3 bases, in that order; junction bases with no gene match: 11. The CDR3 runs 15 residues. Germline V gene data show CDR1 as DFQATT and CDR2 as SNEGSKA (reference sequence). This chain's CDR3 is CSATWDSLTDTEAFF. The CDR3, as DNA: TGCAGTGCTACCTGGGACAGCCTCACGGACACTGAAGCTTTCTTT.

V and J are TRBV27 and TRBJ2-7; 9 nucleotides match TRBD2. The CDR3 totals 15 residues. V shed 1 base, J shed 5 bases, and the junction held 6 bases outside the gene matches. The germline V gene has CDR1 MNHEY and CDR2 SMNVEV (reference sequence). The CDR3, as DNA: TGTGCCAGCAGTTTATGGGCCCCTAGCGGGAACGAGCAGTACTTC. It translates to CASSLWAPSGNEQYF.

The DNA of the CDR3 is TGTGCCAGCAGCGTAGGCTTGTATTCTAATGAGCAGTTCTTC. It codes for CASSVGLYSNEQFF. This sequence joins TRBV9 and TRBJ2-1, with D unclear. Germline CDR1 reads SGDLS; CDR2 reads YYNGEE. The ends were cut back, 0 bases at V and 7 bases at J, with 11 bases in the middle. This CDR3 has 14 amino acids.

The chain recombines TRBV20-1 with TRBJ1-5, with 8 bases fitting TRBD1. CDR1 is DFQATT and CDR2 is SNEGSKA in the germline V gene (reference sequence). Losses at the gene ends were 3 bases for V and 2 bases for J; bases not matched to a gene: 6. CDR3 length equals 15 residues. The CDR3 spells CSASTMTGGNQPQHF. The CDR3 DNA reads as TGCAGTGCTAGTACCATGACAGGGGGCAATCAGCCCCAGCATTTT.

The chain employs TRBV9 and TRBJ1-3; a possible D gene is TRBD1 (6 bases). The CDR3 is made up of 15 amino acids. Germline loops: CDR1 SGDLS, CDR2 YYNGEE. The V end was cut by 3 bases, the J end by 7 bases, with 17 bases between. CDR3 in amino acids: CASSAGTPFMNTIYF. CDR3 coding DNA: TGTGCCAGCAGCGCAGGGACACCTTTTATGAACACCATATATTTT.

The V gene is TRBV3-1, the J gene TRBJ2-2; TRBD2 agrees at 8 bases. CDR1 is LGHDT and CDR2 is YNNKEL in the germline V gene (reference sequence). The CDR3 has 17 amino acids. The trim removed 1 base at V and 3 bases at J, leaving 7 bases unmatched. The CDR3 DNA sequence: TGTGCCAGCAGCCAAGGGTCGACTAGCGCCGACACCGGGGAGCTGTTTTTT. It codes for CASSQGSTSADTGELFF. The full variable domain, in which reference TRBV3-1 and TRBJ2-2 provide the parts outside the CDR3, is DTAVSQTPKYLVTQMGNDKSIKCEQNLGHDTMYWYKQDSKKFLKIMFSYNNKELIINETVPNRFSPKSPDKAHLNLHINSLELGDSAVYFCASSQGSTSADTGELFFGEGSRLTVL.

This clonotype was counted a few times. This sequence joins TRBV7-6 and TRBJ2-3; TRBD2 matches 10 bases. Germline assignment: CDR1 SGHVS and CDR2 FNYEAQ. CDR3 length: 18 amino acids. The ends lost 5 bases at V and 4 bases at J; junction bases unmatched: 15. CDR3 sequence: CASSPLPSSGSSADTQYF. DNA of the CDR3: TGTGCCAGCAGCCCCCTCCCCTCTAGCGGGAGTTCGGCAGATACGCAGTATTTT.

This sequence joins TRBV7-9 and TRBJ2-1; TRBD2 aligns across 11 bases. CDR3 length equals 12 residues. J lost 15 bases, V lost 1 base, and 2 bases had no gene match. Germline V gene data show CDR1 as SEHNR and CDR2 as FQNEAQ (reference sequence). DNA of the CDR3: TGTGCCAGCAGCTTAGTCCTAGCGGGAGGGTTCTTC. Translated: CASSLVLAGGFF.

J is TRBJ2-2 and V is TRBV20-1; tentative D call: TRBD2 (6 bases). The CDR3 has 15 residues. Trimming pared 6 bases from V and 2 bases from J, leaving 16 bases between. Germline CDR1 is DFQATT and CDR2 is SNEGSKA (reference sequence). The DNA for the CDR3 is TGCAGTGCCGGTGCGGGACTTCTTAACACCGGGGAGCTGTTTTTT. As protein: CSAGAGLLNTGELFF.

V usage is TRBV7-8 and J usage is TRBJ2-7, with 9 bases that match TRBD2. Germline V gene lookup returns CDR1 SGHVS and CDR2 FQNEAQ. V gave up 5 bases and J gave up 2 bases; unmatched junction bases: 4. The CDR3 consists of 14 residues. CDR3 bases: TGTGCCAGCAGCCGGCGGGAGGGCCCCTACGAGCAGTACTTC. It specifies CASSRREGPYEQYF. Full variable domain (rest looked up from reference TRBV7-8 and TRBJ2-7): GAGVSQSPRYKVAKRGQDVALRCDPISGHVSLFWYQQALGQGPEFLTYFQNEAQLDKSGLPSDRFFAERPEGSVSTLKIQRTQQEDSAVYLCASSRREGPYEQYFGPGTRLTVT.

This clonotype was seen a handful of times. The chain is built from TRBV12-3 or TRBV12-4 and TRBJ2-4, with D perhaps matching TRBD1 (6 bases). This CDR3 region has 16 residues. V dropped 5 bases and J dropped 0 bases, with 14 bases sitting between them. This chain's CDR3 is CASSSDRYLAKNIQYF. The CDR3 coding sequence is TGTGCCAGCAGTAGCGACAGGTACTTAGCCAAAAACATTCAGTACTTC.

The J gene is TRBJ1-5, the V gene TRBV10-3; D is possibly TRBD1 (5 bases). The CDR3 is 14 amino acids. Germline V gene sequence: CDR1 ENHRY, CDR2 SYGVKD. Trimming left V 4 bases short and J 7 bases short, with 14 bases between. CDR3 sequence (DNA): TGTGCCATCAGTGCGACCGGGACGGGGCAGCCCCAGCATTTT. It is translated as CAISATGTGQPQHF.

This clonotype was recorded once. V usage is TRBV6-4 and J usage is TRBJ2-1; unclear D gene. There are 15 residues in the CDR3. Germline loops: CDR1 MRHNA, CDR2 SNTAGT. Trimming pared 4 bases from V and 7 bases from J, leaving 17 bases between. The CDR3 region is CASSGGGSLGNEQFF. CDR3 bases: TGTGCCAGCAGTGGAGGCGGATCATTAGGAAATGAGCAGTTCTTC.

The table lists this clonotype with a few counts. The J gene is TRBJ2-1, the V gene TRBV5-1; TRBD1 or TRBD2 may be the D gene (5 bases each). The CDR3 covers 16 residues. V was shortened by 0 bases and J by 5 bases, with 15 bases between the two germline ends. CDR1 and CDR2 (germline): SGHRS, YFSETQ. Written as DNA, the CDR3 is TGCGCCAGCAGCTTGGGCGGTGGGACCACCGACAATGAGCAGTTCTTC. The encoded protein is CASSLGGGTTDNEQFF.

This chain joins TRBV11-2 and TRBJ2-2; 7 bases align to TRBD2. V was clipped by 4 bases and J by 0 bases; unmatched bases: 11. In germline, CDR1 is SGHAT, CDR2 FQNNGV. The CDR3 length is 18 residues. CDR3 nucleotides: TGTGCCAGCAGCTCGCGGGAGTTCTCCTTCGCGAACACCGGGGAGCTGTTTTTT. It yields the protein CASSSREFSFANTGELFF.

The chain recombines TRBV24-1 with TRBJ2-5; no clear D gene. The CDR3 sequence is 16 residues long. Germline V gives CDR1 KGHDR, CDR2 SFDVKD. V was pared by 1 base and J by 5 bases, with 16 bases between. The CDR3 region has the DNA TGTGCCACCAGTGATTTATCCCTTAATAGTGCGGAGACCCAGTACTTC. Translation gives CATSDLSLNSAETQYF.

The CDR3: CAISGGQRNTEAFF. The CDR3 bases are TGTGCCATCAGTGGGGGACAGAGGAACACTGAAGCTTTCTTT. This rearrangement joins TRBV10-3 to TRBJ1-1; 7 nucleotides agree with TRBD1. CDR1 and CDR2 (germline): ENHRY, SYGVKD. The V gene end was trimmed by 4 bases and the J gene end by 1 base; junction bases not matched to a gene: 3. The CDR3 has 14 residues.

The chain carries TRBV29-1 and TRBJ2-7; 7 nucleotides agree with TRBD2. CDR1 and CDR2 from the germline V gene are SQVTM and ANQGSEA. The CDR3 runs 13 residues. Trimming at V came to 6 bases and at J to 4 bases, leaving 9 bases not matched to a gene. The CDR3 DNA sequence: TGCAGCGTCGCCTACCTAGCGGCTTACGAGCAGTACTTC. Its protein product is CSVAYLAAYEQYF.

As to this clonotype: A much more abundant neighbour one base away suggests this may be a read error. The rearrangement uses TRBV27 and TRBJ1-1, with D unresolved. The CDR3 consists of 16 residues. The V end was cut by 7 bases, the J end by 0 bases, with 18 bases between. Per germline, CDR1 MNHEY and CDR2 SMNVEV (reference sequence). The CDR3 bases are TGTGCCAGCATACTCTACCCGGGCGGAATGAACACTGAAGCTTTCTTT. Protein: CASILYPGGMNTEAFF.

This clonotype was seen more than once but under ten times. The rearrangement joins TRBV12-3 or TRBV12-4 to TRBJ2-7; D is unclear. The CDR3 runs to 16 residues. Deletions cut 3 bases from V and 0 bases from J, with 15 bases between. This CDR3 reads CASSFRSAFSSYEQYF. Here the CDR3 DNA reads TGTGCCAGCAGTTTTCGAAGTGCGTTTAGCTCCTACGAGCAGTACTTC.

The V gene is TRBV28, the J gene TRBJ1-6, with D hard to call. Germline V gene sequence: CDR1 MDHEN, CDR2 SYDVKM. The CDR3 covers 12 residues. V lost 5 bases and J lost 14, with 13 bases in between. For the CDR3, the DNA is TGTGCCAGCAGTCTAACCCAGGCGTCCCTCCACTTT. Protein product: CASSLTQASLHF.

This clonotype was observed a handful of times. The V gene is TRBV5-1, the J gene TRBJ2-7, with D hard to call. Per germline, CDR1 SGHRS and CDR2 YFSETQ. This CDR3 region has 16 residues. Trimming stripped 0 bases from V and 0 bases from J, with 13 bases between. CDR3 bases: TGCGCCAGCAGCTTGGCCGTCCGAGTCGGCTCCTACGAGCAGTACTTC. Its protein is CASSLAVRVGSYEQYF.

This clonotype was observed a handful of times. The CDR3, as DNA: TGTGCCAGCAGTTTCTTGGCGGGCGGCACTGAAGCTTTCTTT. As protein: CASSFLAGGTEAFF. The V call is TRBV6-2 or TRBV6-3, the J call TRBJ1-1; unclear D gene. Between the trimmed V and J ends, which lost 4 bases and 4 bases, there was a span of 13 bases. Per germline, CDR1 MNHEY and CDR2 SVGEGT. This CDR3 contains 14 residues.